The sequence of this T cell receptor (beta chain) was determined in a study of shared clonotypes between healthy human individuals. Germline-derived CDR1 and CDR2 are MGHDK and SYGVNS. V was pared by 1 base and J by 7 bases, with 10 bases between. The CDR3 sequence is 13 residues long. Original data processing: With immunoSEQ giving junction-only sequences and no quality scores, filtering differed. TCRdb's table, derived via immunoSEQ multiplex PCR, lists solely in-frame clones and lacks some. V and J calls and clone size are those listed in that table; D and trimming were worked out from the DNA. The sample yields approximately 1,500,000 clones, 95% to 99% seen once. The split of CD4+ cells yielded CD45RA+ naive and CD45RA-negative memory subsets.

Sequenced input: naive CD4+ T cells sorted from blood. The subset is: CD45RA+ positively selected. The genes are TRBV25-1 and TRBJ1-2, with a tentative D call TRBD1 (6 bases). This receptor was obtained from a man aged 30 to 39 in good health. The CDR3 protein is CASSEFGQRGYTF. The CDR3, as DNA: TGTGCCAGCAGTGAATTCGGACAGCGTGGCTACACCTTC.